The TCR beta chain described here comes from a study of Ad26.COV2.S vaccination and SARS-CoV-2 variants. Study-wide points: Vaccine recipients posted higher spike-specific TCR breadth than their placebo counterparts.

Here immunoSEQ multiplex PCR was the method, and the copy in TCRdb shows in-frame clones only, minus some. The data show 300,000 to 450,000 clones, about 91% seen once. In regard to this clone: Its specificity is unknown.

The receptor comes from a human donor who had recovered from COVID-19. Source: peripheral blood, taken after recovery from COVID-19.

CDR3 in amino acids: CASSLMSSNTGELFF. The CDR3 DNA sequence: TGTGCCAGCAGCCTCATGAGTTCTAACACCGGGGAGCTGTTTTTT. V is TRBV7-2 and J is TRBJ2-2; D is undetermined. Germline values: CDR1 SGHTA, CDR2 FQGNSA. V dropped 5 bases and J dropped 2 bases, with 12 bases sitting between them. The CDR3 spans 15 residues.